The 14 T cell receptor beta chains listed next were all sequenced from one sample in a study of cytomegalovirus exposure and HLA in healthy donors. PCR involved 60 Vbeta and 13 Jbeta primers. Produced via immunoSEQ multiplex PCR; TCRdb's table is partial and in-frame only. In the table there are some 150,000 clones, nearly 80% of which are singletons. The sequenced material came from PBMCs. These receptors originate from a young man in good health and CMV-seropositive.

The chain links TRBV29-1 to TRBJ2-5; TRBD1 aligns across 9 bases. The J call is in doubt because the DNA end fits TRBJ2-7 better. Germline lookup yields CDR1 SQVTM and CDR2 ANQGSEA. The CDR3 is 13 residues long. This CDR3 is CSVGQGGTYEQYF. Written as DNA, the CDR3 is TGCAGCGTTGGACAGGGGGGAACCTACGAGCAGTACTTC.

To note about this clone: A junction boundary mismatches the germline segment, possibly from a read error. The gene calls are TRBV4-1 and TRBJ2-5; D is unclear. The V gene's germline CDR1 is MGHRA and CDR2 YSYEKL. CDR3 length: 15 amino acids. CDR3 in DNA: TGCGCCAGCAGCCAAGCTGGGTACAGAGAAGATACCCAGTACTTC. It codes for CASSQAGYREDTQYF.

In nucleotides, the CDR3 is TGTGCCAGCAGTTACTCTTGGAGGCTCAATCAGCCCCAGCATTTT. It specifies CASSYSWRLNQPQHF. J is TRBJ1-5 and V is TRBV6-5; D ambiguous. The CDR3 is 15 amino acids. Germline V gene sequence: CDR1 MNHEY, CDR2 SVGAGI. V lost 0 bases to trimming and J lost 3 bases, with 9 bases between them.

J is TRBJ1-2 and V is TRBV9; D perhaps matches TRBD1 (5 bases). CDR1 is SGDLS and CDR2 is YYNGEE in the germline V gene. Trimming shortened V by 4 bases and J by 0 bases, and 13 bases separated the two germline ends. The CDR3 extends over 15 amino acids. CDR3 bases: TGTGCCAGCAGCCGGGACTACAGAGCTAACTATGGCTACACCTTC. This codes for CASSRDYRANYGYTF.

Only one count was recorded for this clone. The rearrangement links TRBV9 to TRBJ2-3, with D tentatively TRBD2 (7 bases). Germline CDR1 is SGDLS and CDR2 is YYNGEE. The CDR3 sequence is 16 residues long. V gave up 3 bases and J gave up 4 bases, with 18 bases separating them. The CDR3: CASSGRGSGHPDTQYF. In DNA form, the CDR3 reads TGTGCCAGCAGCGGGCGGGGGTCGGGACACCCAGATACGCAGTATTTT.

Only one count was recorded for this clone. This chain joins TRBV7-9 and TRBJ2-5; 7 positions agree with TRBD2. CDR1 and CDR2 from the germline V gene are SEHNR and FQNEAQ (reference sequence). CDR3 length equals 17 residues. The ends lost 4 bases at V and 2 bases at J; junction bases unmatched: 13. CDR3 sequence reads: CASSSPPGGSGQETQYF. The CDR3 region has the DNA TGTGCCAGCAGCTCCCCTCCCGGGGGGAGCGGACAAGAGACCCAGTACTTC. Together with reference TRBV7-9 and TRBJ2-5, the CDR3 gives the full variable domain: DTGVSQNPRHKITKRGQNVTFRCDPISEHNRLYWYRQTLGQGPEFLTYFQNEAQLEKSRLLSDRFSAERPKGSFSTLEIQRTEQGDSAMYLCASSSPPGGSGQETQYFGPGTRLLVL.

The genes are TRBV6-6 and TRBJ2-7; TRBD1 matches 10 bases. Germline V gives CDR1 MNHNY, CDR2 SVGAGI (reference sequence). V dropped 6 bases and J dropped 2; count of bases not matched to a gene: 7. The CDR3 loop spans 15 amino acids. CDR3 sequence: CASRNSGTGAYEQYF. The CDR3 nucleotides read TGTGCCAGCAGGAACTCCGGGACAGGGGCCTACGAGCAGTACTTC.

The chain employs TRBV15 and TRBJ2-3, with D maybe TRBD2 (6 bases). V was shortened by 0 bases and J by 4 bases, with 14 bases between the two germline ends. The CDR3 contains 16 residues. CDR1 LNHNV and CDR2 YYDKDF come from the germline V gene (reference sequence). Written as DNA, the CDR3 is TGTGCCACCAGCAGAGATCTTGGGCGGGGAGCAGATACGCAGTATTTT. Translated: CATSRDLGRGADTQYF. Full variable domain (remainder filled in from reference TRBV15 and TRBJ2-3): DAMVIQNPRYQVTQFGKPVTLSCSQTLNHNVMYWYQQKSSQAPKLLFHYYDKDFNNEADTPDNFQSRRPNTSFCFLDIRSPGLGDTAMYLCATSRDLGRGADTQYFGPGTRLTVL.

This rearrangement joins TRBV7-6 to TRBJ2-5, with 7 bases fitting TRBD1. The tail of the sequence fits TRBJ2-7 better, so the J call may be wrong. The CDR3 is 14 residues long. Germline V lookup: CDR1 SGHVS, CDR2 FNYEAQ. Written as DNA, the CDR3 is TGTGCCAGCAGCCCACGGGACAGTTCCTACGAGCAGTACTTC. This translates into CASSPRDSSYEQYF.

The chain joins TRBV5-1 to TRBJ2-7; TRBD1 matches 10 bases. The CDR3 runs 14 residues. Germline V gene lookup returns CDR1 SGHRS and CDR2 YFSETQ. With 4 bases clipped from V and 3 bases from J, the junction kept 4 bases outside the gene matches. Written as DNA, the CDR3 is TGCGCCAGCAGCGTAGGACAGGGGGGCTACGAGCAGTACTTC. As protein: CASSVGQGGYEQYF.

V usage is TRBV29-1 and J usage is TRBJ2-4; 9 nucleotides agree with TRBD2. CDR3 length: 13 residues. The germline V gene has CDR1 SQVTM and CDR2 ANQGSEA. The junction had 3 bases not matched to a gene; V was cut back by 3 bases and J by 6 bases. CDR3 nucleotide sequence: TGCAGCGTTGAGGTGACTAGCGGAAACATTCAGTACTTC. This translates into CSVEVTSGNIQYF.

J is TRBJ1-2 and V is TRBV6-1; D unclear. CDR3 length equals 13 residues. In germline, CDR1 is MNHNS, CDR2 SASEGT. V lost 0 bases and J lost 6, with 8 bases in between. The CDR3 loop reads CASSEAGGHGYTF. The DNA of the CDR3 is TGTGCCAGCAGTGAAGCTGGAGGGCATGGCTACACCTTC.

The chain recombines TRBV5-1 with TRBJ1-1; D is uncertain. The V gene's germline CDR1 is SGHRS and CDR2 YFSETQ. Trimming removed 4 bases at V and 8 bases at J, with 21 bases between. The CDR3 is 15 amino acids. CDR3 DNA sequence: TGCGCCAGCAGCCTGGTGTCCACTCCCGACGGGGAAGCTTTCTTT. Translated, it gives CASSLVSTPDGEAFF.

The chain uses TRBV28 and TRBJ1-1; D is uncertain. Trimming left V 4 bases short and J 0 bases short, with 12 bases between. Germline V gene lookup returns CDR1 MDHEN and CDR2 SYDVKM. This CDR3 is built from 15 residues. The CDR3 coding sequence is TGTGCCAGCAGTTACCGAGGGATTATGAACACTGAAGCTTTCTTT. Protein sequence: CASSYRGIMNTEAFF.